This T cell receptor (beta chain) appears in the sequencing data of a study of technical replicates of blood from a handful of donors. Produced via immunoSEQ multiplex PCR; TCRdb's table is partial and in-frame only. Here the sample spans 60,000 or so clones, about 96% being singletons. The CDR3 extends over 14 amino acids. V was pared by 0 bases and J by 7 bases, with 12 bases between. Germline loops: CDR1 SGHTA, CDR2 FQGTGA. V usage is TRBV7-3 and J usage is TRBJ1-2; possibly TRBD1 for D (5 bases). The source of this sequence is a human donor in good health. The sample was T cells isolated from PBMCs. CDR3 sequence: CASSLTSGGSGYTF. Here the CDR3 DNA reads TGTGCCAGCAGCTTAACGTCGGGGGGATCTGGCTACACCTTC.